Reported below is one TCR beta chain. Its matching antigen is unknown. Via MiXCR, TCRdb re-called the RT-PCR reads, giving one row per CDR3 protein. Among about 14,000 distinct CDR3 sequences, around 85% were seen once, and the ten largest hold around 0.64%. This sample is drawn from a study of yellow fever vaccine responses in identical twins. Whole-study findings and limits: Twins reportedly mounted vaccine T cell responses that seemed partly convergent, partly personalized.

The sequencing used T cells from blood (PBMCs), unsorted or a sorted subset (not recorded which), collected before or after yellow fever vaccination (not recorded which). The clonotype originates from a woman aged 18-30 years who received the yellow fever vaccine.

The CDR3 is CASSPTGLAATNTGELFF. The CDR3 coding sequence is TGTGCCAGCAGCCCGACGGGACTAGCGGCCACGAACACCGGGGAGCTGTTTTTT. The chain employs TRBV11-2 and TRBJ2-2, with TRBD2 identical over 11 bases. The CDR3 length is 18 residues. V lost 5 bases and J lost 0; bases outside the gene matches: 8. Germline CDR1 is SGHAT and CDR2 is FQNNGV.